This T cell receptor beta chain was identified during a study of blood T cells in healthy people across ages (dated by TCRdb to 2013 to 2016). In terms of the full investigation: In model experiments, template switching captured roughly one uniquely barcoded TCR beta cDNA molecule for every two T cells. Using the same blood draw, the study looked at two additional independent replicas of 1 million unique cDNA reads for two donors, one aged 18 to 30 and the other aged 80 or older. The donors were divided into four age groups: young (average around 16 years), middle-aged (around 41), aged (about 60) and long-lived (around 80). Age-related changes in TCR beta repertoire diversity were measured in the study by deep sequencing normalized with unique cDNA molecular identifiers. To avoid experimental bias, donors of different ages were spread randomly across the sequencing lanes.

Based on the germline V gene, the CDR1 and CDR2 sequences are ENHRY and SYGVKD. Relative to germline, V is 1 base shorter and J is 5 bases shorter, with 12 bases between their ends. The CDR3, from cysteine to phenylalanine, totals 15 residues. Just the 45-base CDR3 DNA is kept, in frame starting at base 1. The full study reports these points: Estimates of total diversity based on one million sequenced T cells were regarded as lower bounds and as underestimates. As age increased, observed TCR beta diversity per million T cells dropped in a roughly linear way, and a significant reduction was already evident by age about 40. A strong correlation was found between observed TCR beta diversity and the percentage of naive T cells measured by flow cytometry. Compared with the aged group, the long-lived group had more naive CD4+ T cells, fewer expanded clones and increased TCR diversity, suggesting age selection. The CMV infection status of donors was not known, potentially confounding age-related changes in expanded clonotypes. Because profiling used bulk unsorted PBMCs, naive and antigen-experienced compartments could not be compared conclusively.

About this clonotype: Its antigen is unknown. No base qualities exist here, and no much larger clone lies one base off it.

Libraries were prepared through 5' RACE. The sequencer listed for this sample is Illumina HiSeq 2500. A second PCR of about 6 to 12 cycles was run with a J-beta primer mix and a sample-barcoded 5' primer. A unique molecular identifier was introduced onto each TCR beta cDNA molecule by a template-switch 5' adaptor carrying 12 random nucleotides. Each sample yielded at least 2.5 million CDR3-containing paired-end reads. The Mint cDNA synthesis kit, primed by a TRBC-specific oligonucleotide, was used to synthesize first-strand cDNA from all RNA. After uracil-DNA glycosylase treatment, a first 18-cycle PCR used universal primers M1SS and BC2_uni_R on all cDNA. Per the authors' processing: For normalization, 1 million high-quality reads, each with a distinct molecular identifier, were randomly selected from each sample. Reads with shared molecular identifiers were discarded instead of being binned into consensus sequences. MiTCR, set to a Q25 quality threshold and the strictest error-elimination algorithm, was used for CDR3 identification, clonotype clustering and error correction. A nonparametric unseen species model with Euler transformation was used to estimate lower-bound total TCR beta diversity. TCRdb redid the processing of the public reads, applying fastp at Q25 and MiXCR, and retained in-frame beta chains. Rows merge per CDR3 protein into single entries with the most common DNA and genes. For this entry, the V and J calls and clone size follow TCRdb and not the study's own pipeline. This sample lists about 1.4 million distinct CDR3 sequences; around 59% were detected once. Approximately 7% of the sample comes from the top ten.

Systemically healthy Caucasian individuals from Russia, 35 to 50 in total and aged roughly 6 to 95 years, were included as donors. About 10 milliliters of peripheral blood were drawn from each donor into EDTA-treated Vacutainer tubes. PBMCs were isolated by Ficoll-Paque density-gradient centrifugation, with at least 7 million obtained per sample. Trizol reagent was used to extract total RNA from PBMCs, with at least 6 micrograms per sample. For every donor, flow cytometry on a PBMC aliquot measured the percentage of naive CD45RAhigh/CD27high T cells. Sequenced input: blood. The TCR originated in a man in his late teens or twenties in good health. The rearrangement combines TRBV10-3 with TRBJ1-5; the D gene cannot be named for sure. The DNA sequence reads TGTGCCATCAGTGAGTGGGCAGGCCTCGATCAGCCCCAGCATTTT. This sequence encodes CAISEWAGLDQPQHF.